This T cell receptor (beta chain) derives from a study of blood T cell repertoires in COVID-19. Overall study: Acute and convalescent COVID-19 samples came from the United States, Italy and Spain. T cells, B-cell-depleted T cells, or PBMCs supplied cDNA or gDNA.

Per the authors' pipeline: Amplified reference gene primers provided the basis for estimating nucleated cell counts. The assay was immunoSEQ multiplex PCR, and TCRdb's table has in-frame clones only and misses some. V, J and clone size derive from that table, while D and trimming were established from the DNA sequence. The sample includes 140,000 or so clones, about four fifths of them seen just once. The CDR3 loop spans 14 amino acids. Germline values: CDR1 SGHTA, CDR2 FQGNSA. Trimming pared 5 bases from V and 0 bases from J, leaving 8 bases between. The rearrangement uses TRBV7-2 and TRBJ1-3; no definite D call. Sequenced material: peripheral blood. This sequence originates from a human donor in a cohort sampled during active COVID-19. CDR3 region: CASSPSSSGNTIYF. The CDR3 DNA is TGTGCCAGCAGCCCTTCCAGCTCTGGAAACACCATATATTTT.